This T cell receptor (beta chain) was sequenced during a study of T cell responses to AZD1222 COVID-19 vaccine. Whole-study findings and limits: After the peak T cell response, and only then, were repertoires sampled. Clonal diversity may have been underestimated in mostly white British donors. Only a handful of people who got AZD1222 tested seropositive at baseline. With dominance at 160-218 and 743-854, vaccine-associated CD4 TCRs spanned spike.

V shed 8 bases and J shed 3 bases, with 11 bases lying between them. Germline CDR1 and CDR2: GTSNPN and SVGIG (reference sequence). This CDR3 is 11 amino acids long. A word on this clone: No antigen is known for it.

Produced via immunoSEQ multiplex PCR; TCRdb's table is partial and in-frame only. The table lists some 100,000 clones, around 87% of them singletons, with roughly 4.5% in the top ten. V and J are TRBV30 and TRBJ2-7; tentative D call: TRBD1 (5 bases). The material was peripheral blood, obtained 28 days after the second AZD1222 dose. The clonotype comes from an adult who received the AZD1222 COVID-19 vaccine. The CDR3 protein is CAGKTDYEQYF. The CDR3 DNA reads TGTGCCGGGAAGACAGACTACGAGCAGTACTTC.